A single sample gave rise to the 2 T cell receptor beta chains below, sequenced in a study of blood T cell repertoires in COVID-19. Method: immunoSEQ multiplex PCR; TCRdb's copy keeps in-frame clones and lacks some. The repertoire holds 45,000 or so clones, approximately 87% seen once, with about 9.2% in the top ten. The sample was peripheral blood. These receptors originate from a human donor in a cohort sampled during active COVID-19.

A few counts support this clone. This chain links TRBV9 with TRBJ2-2; the D is unclear. CDR3 length equals 13 residues. V shed 0 bases and J shed 6 bases, with 6 bases lying between them. Per the germline V gene, CDR1 is SGDLS and CDR2 is YYNGEE. This CDR3 reads CASSVGWPGELFF. Here the CDR3 DNA reads TGTGCCAGCAGCGTAGGATGGCCCGGGGAGCTGTTTTTT.

The chain joins TRBV2 to TRBJ1-6; D might be TRBD1 (6 bases). CDR3 length equals 13 residues. Germline CDR1 is SNHLY and CDR2 is FYNNEI. V dropped 6 bases and J dropped 8 bases, with 11 bases sitting between them. The CDR3 DNA follows: TGTGCCAGCAGAGACAGGCGGGATTCACCCCTCCACTTT. Translating gives CASRDRRDSPLHF.